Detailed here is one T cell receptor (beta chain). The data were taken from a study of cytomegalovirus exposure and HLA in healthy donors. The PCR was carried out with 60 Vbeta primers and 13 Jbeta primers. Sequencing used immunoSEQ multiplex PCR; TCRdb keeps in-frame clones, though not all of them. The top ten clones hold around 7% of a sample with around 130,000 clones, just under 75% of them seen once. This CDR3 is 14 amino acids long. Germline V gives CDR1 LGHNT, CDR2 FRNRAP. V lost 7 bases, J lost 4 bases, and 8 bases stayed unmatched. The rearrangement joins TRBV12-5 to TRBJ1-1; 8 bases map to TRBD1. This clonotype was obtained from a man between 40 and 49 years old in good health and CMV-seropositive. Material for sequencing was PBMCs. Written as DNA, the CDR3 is TGTGCTAGTGACTTAGGACAGGGCAGCACTGAAGCTTTCTTT. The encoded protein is CASDLGQGSTEAFF.